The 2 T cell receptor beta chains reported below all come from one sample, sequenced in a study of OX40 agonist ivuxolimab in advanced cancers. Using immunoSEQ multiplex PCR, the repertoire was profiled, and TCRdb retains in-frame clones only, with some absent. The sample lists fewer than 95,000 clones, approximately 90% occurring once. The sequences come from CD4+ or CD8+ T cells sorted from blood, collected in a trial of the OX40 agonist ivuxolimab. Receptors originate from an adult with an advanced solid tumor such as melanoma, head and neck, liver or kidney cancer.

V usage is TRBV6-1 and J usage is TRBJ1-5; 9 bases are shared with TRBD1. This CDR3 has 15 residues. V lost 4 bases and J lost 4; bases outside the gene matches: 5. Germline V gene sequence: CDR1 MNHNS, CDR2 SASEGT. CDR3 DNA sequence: TGTGCCAGCAGTGCCGGGACAGGGCTAAATCAGCCCCAGCATTTT. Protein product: CASSAGTGLNQPQHF.

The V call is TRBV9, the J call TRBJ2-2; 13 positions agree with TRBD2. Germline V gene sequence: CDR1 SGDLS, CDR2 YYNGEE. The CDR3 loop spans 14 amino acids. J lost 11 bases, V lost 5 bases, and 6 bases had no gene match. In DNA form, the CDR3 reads TGTGCCAGCAGTAGGACTAGCGGGAGAGGAGAGCTGTTTTTT. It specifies CASSRTSGRGELFF.